These 6 T cell receptor beta chains were sequenced from one sample in a study of blood T cells in healthy people across ages. The authors ran a second PCR of about 6 to 11 cycles using a sample-barcoded 5' primer and a J-beta primer mix. TCRdb called the 5' RACE reads again in MiXCR, with one record for every CDR3 protein. The data show about 970,000 distinct CDR3 sequences, with 51% seen just once and roughly 23% held by the top ten. The sample was blood. Every receptor here comes from a woman between 55 and 75 years old in good health.

The CDR3, as DNA: TGTGCCAGCTCACAGTCAGGGGTCAAAAACATTCAGTACTTC. Residues: CASSQSGVKNIQYF. The chain joins TRBV18 to TRBJ2-4; D possibly corresponds to TRBD1 (6 bases). This CDR3 has 14 amino acids. Deletions cut 4 bases from V and 3 bases from J, with 10 bases between. The germline CDR1 and CDR2 sequences are KGHSH and LQKENI.

This chain links TRBV5-1 with TRBJ2-4, with D perhaps matching TRBD1 (6 bases). The DNA end lines up better with TRBJ2-7; the J call may be wrong. The germline V gene encodes CDR1 SGHRS and CDR2 YFSETQ. The CDR3 totals 16 residues. The CDR3 DNA follows: TGCGCCAGCAGCTTGTGGGGTGATGCGAACAGGGACGAGCAGTACTTC. Its translation is CASSLWGDANRDEQYF.

This clonotype was seen a few times. The CDR3 DNA reads TGTGCCAGCTGCGACCAGGGTCGACAGGCCAAATCACTCTTAGCCAAAAACATTCAGTACTTC. Its protein product is CASCDQGRQAKSLLAKNIQYF. The genes are TRBV21-1 and TRBJ2-4; TRBD1 is taken as the D call from the table, unchecked against the DNA. TRBV21-1 is reported as a pseudogene. CDR3 size: 21 residues.

This chain links TRBV20-1 with TRBJ2-5, with D perhaps TRBD1 (6 bases). The J call may be wrong; the DNA end is better matched by TRBJ2-7. This CDR3 has 16 residues. Germline assignment: CDR1 DFQATT and CDR2 SNEGSKA (reference sequence). CDR3 sequence: CSARDFWTASFYEQYF. The CDR3 DNA sequence: TGCAGTGCTAGAGATTTCTGGACAGCGAGTTTCTACGAGCAGTACTTC.

This clonotype was counted between two and nine times. The chain joins TRBV28 to TRBJ1-2; D perhaps matches TRBD1 (5 bases). The CDR3 extends over 12 amino acids. Deletions cut 8 bases from V and 4 bases from J, with 11 bases between. CDR1 MDHEN and CDR2 SYDVKM come from the germline V gene. CDR3 region: CASRDGPYGYTF. As DNA, the CDR3 is TGTGCCAGCCGGGACGGACCCTATGGCTACACCTTC.

V usage is TRBV6-2 or TRBV6-3 and J usage is TRBJ1-6; TRBD1 matches 8 bases. With V trimmed by 6 bases and J by 7 bases, 8 bases remained unmatched. The germline V gene has CDR1 MNHEY and CDR2 SVGEGT. There are 15 residues in the CDR3. The CDR3 loop is CASRPDRVGNSPLHF. The CDR3 nucleotides read TGTGCCAGCAGACCGGACAGGGTCGGGAATTCACCCCTCCACTTT.